A single sample is the source of the 11 T cell receptor beta chains below, sequenced in a study of beta chain features in type 1 diabetes. General study findings and limits: Across all four CD4+ subsets, people with type 1 diabetes showed modestly shorter TCRB CDR3s.

The antigens for these receptors are not known. Expressed TCRB transcripts got sequenced, as all isolated RNA was reverse transcribed. Generated by immunoSEQ multiplex PCR, the TCRdb table keeps only in-frame clones and is missing some. The data hold roughly 100,000 clones, with 28% observed a single time. The material sequenced was central memory CD4+ T cells from blood. The receptor source for this set is a woman aged 18-29 years with type 1 diabetes.

The gene calls are TRBV18 and TRBJ2-1, with D perhaps TRBD2 (5 bases). Germline-derived CDR1 and CDR2 are KGHSH and LQKENI. Deletions cut 6 bases from V and 0 bases from J, with 9 bases between. The CDR3 loop spans 14 amino acids. CDR3 coding DNA: TGTGCCAGCTCGCCCGACTACTCCTACAATGAGCAGTTCTTC. It translates to CASSPDYSYNEQFF.

There are a few counts of this clone. V usage is TRBV6-5 and J usage is TRBJ1-1, with D possibly being TRBD1 (5 bases). Trimming left V 3 bases short and J 3 bases short, with 11 bases between. Germline lookup yields CDR1 MNHEY and CDR2 SVGAGI. CDR3 length: 14 amino acids. CDR3 nucleotide sequence: TGTGCCAGCAGTTATGGGACTCGGTACACTGAAGCTTTCTTT. This sequence encodes CASSYGTRYTEAFF.

Only a few counts were recorded for this clone. The chain has TRBV29-1 and TRBJ1-1; 7 positions agree with TRBD1. Trimming at V came to 7 bases and at J to 1 base, leaving 12 bases not matched to a gene. The CDR3 spans 15 residues. CDR1 and CDR2 (germline): SQVTM, ANQGSEA. CDR3 protein: CSGEGGTAGNTEAFF. CDR3 bases: TGCAGCGGTGAGGGCGGGACAGCAGGGAACACTGAAGCTTTCTTT.

V is TRBV7-9 and J is TRBJ1-1, with unresolved D. This CDR3 has 19 residues. V was trimmed by 1 base and J by 0 bases, leaving 21 bases between them. Per germline, CDR1 SEHNR and CDR2 FQNEAQ (reference sequence). CDR3 amino acids: CASSLVGSSDYPMNTEAFF. Here the CDR3 DNA reads TGTGCCAGCAGCTTAGTTGGTTCTAGCGATTACCCGATGAACACTGAAGCTTTCTTT. Full variable domain (missing parts from reference TRBV7-9 and TRBJ1-1): DTGVSQNPRHKITKRGQNVTFRCDPISEHNRLYWYRQTLGQGPEFLTYFQNEAQLEKSRLLSDRFSAERPKGSFSTLEIQRTEQGDSAMYLCASSLVGSSDYPMNTEAFFGQGTRLTVV.

This clone has just a few counts. The rearrangement links TRBV2 to TRBJ2-3; D is possibly TRBD2 (6 bases). The germline gives CDR1 SNHLY, CDR2 FYNNEI. The V gene lost 5 bases and the J gene lost 0 bases, with 15 bases spanning the gap. There are 16 residues in the CDR3. The CDR3 here is CASSRRTGVSTDTQYF. In nucleotides, the CDR3 is TGTGCCAGCAGTCGCAGGACGGGGGTTAGCACAGATACGCAGTATTTT.

The J gene is TRBJ2-3, the V gene TRBV11-2; tentatively, D is TRBD2 (6 bases). Per germline, CDR1 SGHAT and CDR2 FQNNGV. The length of the CDR3 is 13 residues. V lost 5 bases to trimming and J lost 9 bases, with 15 bases between them. The CDR3 nucleotides are TGTGCCAGCAGCCCGACGGAAAGCGGGACGCAGTATTTT. Translating it yields CASSPTESGTQYF. The full variable domain, rest sourced from reference TRBV11-2 and TRBJ2-3, is EAGVAQSPRYKIIEKRQSVAFWCNPISGHATLYWYQQILGQGPKLLIQFQNNGVVDDSQLPKDRFSAERLKGVDSTLKIQPAKLEDSAVYLCASSPTESGTQYFGPGTRLTVL.

V is TRBV6-4 and J is TRBJ2-2, with a tentative D call TRBD1 (5 bases). The CDR3 consists of 14 residues. Germline assignment: CDR1 MRHNA and CDR2 SNTAGT. The germline V and J ends were trimmed by 8 bases and 4 bases, with 14 bases remaining between them. The CDR3 loop reads CASGFLTGTGELFF. The CDR3 DNA reads TGTGCCAGCGGGTTTCTTACAGGCACCGGGGAGCTGTTTTTT.

The chain has TRBV15 and TRBJ2-3; D ambiguous. Trimming took off 8 bases at V and 6 bases at J, with 18 bases between the two ends. From germline, CDR1 is LNHNV and CDR2 YYDKDF (reference sequence). The CDR3 runs to 14 residues. CDR3 sequence: CATRVALTADTQYF. The CDR3, as DNA: TGTGCCACCCGGGTTGCCCTAACGGCGGATACGCAGTATTTT.

This clone appeared a few times. J is TRBJ1-2 and V is TRBV5-6; D ambiguous. Germline V gene sequence: CDR1 SGHDT, CDR2 YYEEEE. The ends were cut back, 4 bases at V and 4 bases at J, with 8 bases in the middle. This CDR3 is 12 amino acids long. The CDR3 protein is CASSGGPYGYTF. In nucleotides, the CDR3 is TGTGCCAGCAGCGGCGGGCCCTATGGCTACACCTTC.

The chain recombines TRBV30 with TRBJ2-7; 7 bases map to TRBD1. The CDR3 runs to 12 residues. The trim removed 2 bases at V and 5 bases at J, leaving 3 bases unmatched. Germline CDR1 is GTSNPN and CDR2 is SVGIG (reference sequence). The CDR3 spells CAWSTGADEQYF. The CDR3 coding sequence is TGTGCCTGGAGTACAGGGGCGGACGAGCAGTACTTC. Supplemented by reference TRBV30 and TRBJ2-7, the full variable domain reads SQTIHQWPATLVQPVGSPLSLECTVEGTSNPNLYWYRQAAGRGLQLLFYSVGIGQISSEVPQNLSASRPQDRQFILSSKKLLLSDSGFYLCAWSTGADEQYFGPGTRLTVT.

The chain is built from TRBV30 and TRBJ2-7, with D possibly matching TRBD2 (5 bases). Trimming removed 4 bases from V and 6 bases from J, with 13 bases in between. The V gene's germline CDR1 is GTSNPN and CDR2 SVGIG (reference sequence). CDR3 length equals 12 residues. The CDR3 reads CAWIRGGIEQYF. The CDR3 nucleotides are TGTGCCTGGATCCGGGGTGGCATCGAGCAGTACTTC.